One sample yielded the 29 T cell receptor beta chains listed below, sequenced in a study of T cell responses to AZD1222 COVID-19 vaccine. Generated by immunoSEQ multiplex PCR, the TCRdb table keeps only in-frame clones and is missing some. The data show about 190,000 clones, about 94% seen once. Sequenced here: peripheral blood, sampled on day 0 of AZD1222 vaccination. All receptors derive from an adult in good health.

Concerning this clone itself: The same CDR3 arises from other DNA sequences in this sample as well. The V and J genes are TRBV28 and TRBJ1-1; D is undetermined. This CDR3 spans 14 amino acids. The ends were cut back, 2 bases at V and 2 bases at J, with 9 bases in the middle. Germline assignment: CDR1 MDHEN and CDR2 SYDVKM. Written as DNA, the CDR3 is TGTGCCAGCAGTTTACTTGGAGTAAACACTGAAGCTTTCTTT. This sequence encodes CASSLLGVNTEAFF.

This clone was seen just once. This chain uses TRBV11-2 with TRBJ2-3; D gene unclear. V was clipped by 0 bases and J by 0 bases, with 7 bases between them. Germline assignment: CDR1 SGHAT and CDR2 FQNNGV. The CDR3 covers 15 residues. CDR3 amino acids: CASSLEGSSTDTQYF. The CDR3 nucleotides are TGTGCCAGCAGCTTAGAGGGGTCGAGCACAGATACGCAGTATTTT.

This rearrangement joins TRBV9 to TRBJ1-5; no definite D call. The germline gives CDR1 SGDLS, CDR2 YYNGEE. The CDR3 contains 14 residues. V was pared by 3 bases and J by 0 bases, with 7 bases between. The CDR3: CASSGATSNQPQHF. The CDR3 coding sequence is TGTGCCAGCAGCGGGGCTACTAGCAATCAGCCCCAGCATTTT.

This chain connects TRBV28 to TRBJ1-6; unclear D gene. V was shortened by 1 base and J by 9 bases, with 10 bases between the two germline ends. The CDR3 extends over 14 amino acids. Germline-derived CDR1 and CDR2 are MDHEN and SYDVKM. CDR3 region: CASSLSGEASPLHF. CDR3 bases: TGTGCCAGCAGTTTATCCGGGGAGGCTTCACCCCTCCACTTT.

V usage is TRBV27 and J usage is TRBJ1-2; TRBD1 aligns across 9 bases. The V segment lost 6 bases and the J segment 3 bases; nucleotides outside the gene matches: 14. Looked up from germline, CDR1 is MNHEY and CDR2 is SMNVEV (reference sequence). The CDR3 has 17 amino acids. CDR3 protein: CASRRRDTGGQDYGYTF. The CDR3 DNA reads as TGTGCCAGCAGGCGCCGGGATACAGGGGGCCAGGACTATGGCTACACCTTC.

J is TRBJ2-4 and V is TRBV28, with D perhaps given as TRBD1 or TRBD2 (5 bases each). The V and J ends lost 6 bases and 0 bases respectively, with 15 bases between them. Germline V gives CDR1 MDHEN, CDR2 SYDVKM. This CDR3 spans 16 amino acids. Written as DNA, the CDR3 is TGTGCCAGCAGCCGAGGGGCACCCGTAGCCAAAAACATTCAGTACTTC. The encoded protein is CASSRGAPVAKNIQYF.

This clone was detected only once. The chain uses TRBV7-2 and TRBJ1-6, with a weak D call TRBD1 (6 bases). The CDR3 is 16 residues long. CDR1 and CDR2 from the germline V gene are SGHTA and FQGNSA. V shed 4 bases and J shed 7 bases, with 17 bases lying between them. CDR3 region: CASSSRGGGRNSPLHF. In nucleotides, the CDR3 is TGTGCCAGCAGCTCCCGAGGAGGGGGTAGGAATTCACCCCTCCACTTT.

The chain is built from TRBV3-1 (or the pseudogene TRBV3-2) and TRBJ1-1; D ambiguous. Per the germline V gene, CDR1 is LGHDT and CDR2 is YNNKEL (reference sequence). This CDR3 is 15 amino acids long. V was trimmed by 6 bases and J by 1 base, leaving 15 bases between them. The CDR3 region has the DNA TGTGCCAGCAGTTATGCATTGAGGACGAACACTGAAGCTTTCTTT. Translation: CASSYALRTNTEAFF.

V is TRBV6-5 and J is TRBJ1-2; 10 nucleotides align to TRBD1. With V trimmed by 7 bases and J by 5 bases, 10 bases remained unmatched. CDR1 is MNHEY, CDR2 SVGAGI, per germline. The CDR3 sequence is 15 residues long. The CDR3 coding sequence is TGTGCCAGCATTCGACAGGGGGCGGGGGTTTATGGCTACACCTTC. Translated, it gives CASIRQGAGVYGYTF.

The chain recombines TRBV19 with TRBJ1-6; TRBD1 agrees at 9 bases. The CDR3 contains 15 residues. V shed 10 bases, J shed 7 bases, and the junction held 11 bases outside the gene matches. Germline V gene lookup returns CDR1 LNHDA and CDR2 SQIVND (reference sequence). The CDR3 DNA follows: TGTGCCACCCTGGACAGGGGCCTTCAAAATTCACCCCTCCACTTT. It encodes CATLDRGLQNSPLHF.

The chain couples TRBV2 to TRBJ1-6; TRBD1 might be the D (6 bases). Trimming shortened V by 6 bases and J by 4 bases, and 16 bases separated the two germline ends. The length of the CDR3 is 16 residues. From germline, CDR1 is SNHLY and CDR2 FYNNEI. CDR3 sequence: CASREGTRGYNSPLHF. DNA for the CDR3: TGTGCCAGCAGGGAGGGCACGAGGGGGTATAATTCACCCCTCCACTTT.

This chain links TRBV14 with TRBJ2-7; unclear D gene. Trimming took off 3 bases at V and 6 bases at J, with 15 bases between the two ends. Germline V gene sequence: CDR1 SGHDN, CDR2 FVKESK. The CDR3 has 14 residues. CDR3 in amino acids: CASSQTEPRSEQYF. CDR3 nucleotide sequence: TGTGCCAGCAGCCAGACCGAGCCTCGGTCCGAGCAGTACTTC.

The V gene is TRBV5-4, the J gene TRBJ1-1, with a possible D match to TRBD1 (5 bases). V gave up 1 base and J gave up 3 bases, with 22 bases separating them. The CDR3 is made up of 18 amino acids. CDR1 SGHNT and CDR2 YYREEE come from the germline V gene (reference sequence). CDR3 sequence: CASSLSDRGAGWYTEAFF. CDR3 in DNA: TGTGCCAGCAGCTTGTCTGATCGCGGTGCAGGGTGGTACACTGAAGCTTTCTTT.

This chain links TRBV6-5 with TRBJ2-3; TRBD1 matches at 10 bases. Germline V gives CDR1 MNHEY, CDR2 SVGAGI. V shed 5 bases, J shed 4 bases, and the junction held 3 bases outside the gene matches. This CDR3 spans 14 amino acids. CDR3 nucleotides: TGTGCCAGCAGTCTCGGACAGGGGGCAGATACGCAGTATTTT. Encoded protein: CASSLGQGADTQYF.

This clone showed up just once. The chain recombines TRBV28 with TRBJ1-2; D is undetermined. Germline values: CDR1 MDHEN, CDR2 SYDVKM. The ends were cut back, 4 bases at V and 2 bases at J, with 11 bases in the middle. The CDR3 sequence is 14 residues long. CDR3 region: CASSSTKANYGYTF. CDR3 DNA sequence: TGTGCCAGCAGTTCAACAAAGGCCAACTATGGCTACACCTTC.

Details on this clone: Other DNA sequences in this specimen translate into the identical CDR3. The chain is built from TRBV7-2 and TRBJ2-7; D remains ambiguous. Germline CDR1 SGHTA, CDR2 FQGNSA. The CDR3 sequence is 12 residues long. The V gene lost 1 base and the J gene lost 0 bases, with 1 base spanning the gap. CDR3: CASSLGSYEQYF. DNA of the CDR3: TGTGCCAGCAGCTTAGGCTCCTACGAGCAGTACTTC.

The chain carries TRBV7-3 and TRBJ2-1, with 10 nucleotides matching TRBD2. The junction had 5 bases not matched to a gene; V was cut back by 4 bases and J by 2 bases. The CDR3 is made up of 16 amino acids. Germline CDR1 is SGHTA and CDR2 is FQGTGA. The CDR3, as DNA: TGTGCCAGCAGCTACCAGCTAGCGGGGGCCTACAATGAGCAGTTCTTC. As protein: CASSYQLAGAYNEQFF.

This chain uses TRBV6-1 with TRBJ2-7; no firm D call. The CDR3 has 15 residues. From germline, CDR1 is MNHNS and CDR2 SASEGT. V lost 1 base, J lost 3 bases, and 13 bases lay in between. The DNA for the CDR3 is TGTGCCAGCAGTGAAGGGCGGAGTAGGTTCTACGAGCAGTACTTC. It yields the protein CASSEGRSRFYEQYF.

This chain uses TRBV28 with TRBJ2-3, with 9 bases identical to TRBD2. Germline values: CDR1 MDHEN, CDR2 SYDVKM. The CDR3 is made up of 15 amino acids. V shed 6 bases and J 2 bases; nucleotides not matched to a gene: 6. In DNA, the CDR3 is TGTGCCAGCAGGTCGAGCGGGAGGCCCACAGATACGCAGTATTTT. The encoded protein is CASRSSGRPTDTQYF.

The chain combines TRBV15 with TRBJ2-7, with 8 bases lining up with TRBD1. The CDR3 length is 15 residues. Germline CDR1 is LNHNV and CDR2 is YYDKDF (reference sequence). The trim removed 5 bases at V and 4 bases at J, leaving 10 bases unmatched. The CDR3 coding sequence is TGTGCCACCAGCGGAACCGGGACAGGCCCGTACGAGCAGTACTTC. It yields the protein CATSGTGTGPYEQYF.

J is TRBJ2-1 and V is TRBV14; D is perhaps TRBD2 (5 bases). The germline gives CDR1 SGHDN, CDR2 FVKESK. This CDR3 comprises 13 residues. Trimming cost V 0 bases and J 9 bases, with 9 bases left between them. The CDR3: CASSQELGAEQFF. CDR3 DNA sequence: TGTGCCAGCAGCCAAGAACTGGGAGCTGAGCAGTTCTTC.

The genes are TRBV3-1 (or the pseudogene TRBV3-2) and TRBJ1-1, with D possibly matching TRBD1 (5 bases). With 0 bases removed from V and 4 bases from J, the gap between germline ends came to 12 bases. CDR3 size: 15 residues. The V gene's germline CDR1 is LGHDT and CDR2 YNNKEL (reference sequence). As DNA, the CDR3 is TGTGCCAGCAGCCAAGACCAATTTGGGGGCACTGAAGCTTTCTTT. It translates to CASSQDQFGGTEAFF.

The chain uses TRBV28 and TRBJ2-7; tentative D call: TRBD1 (5 bases). The CDR3 length is 13 residues. Germline loops: CDR1 MDHEN, CDR2 SYDVKM. With 2 bases removed from V and 2 bases from J, the gap between germline ends came to 7 bases. CDR3 sequence reads: CASSLVRAYEQYF. In DNA form, the CDR3 reads TGTGCCAGCAGTTTAGTCAGGGCCTACGAGCAGTACTTC.

The rearrangement uses TRBV28 and TRBJ1-2; D not certain. Looked up from germline, CDR1 is MDHEN and CDR2 is SYDVKM. The CDR3 runs 12 residues. Deletions cut 8 bases from V and 4 bases from J, with 11 bases between. CDR3 region: CASLRPLYGYTF. The CDR3 nucleotides are TGTGCCAGCTTGCGGCCCCTCTATGGCTACACCTTC.

The chain is built from TRBV18 and TRBJ1-1; D may be TRBD1 (5 bases). Germline values: CDR1 KGHSH, CDR2 LQKENI. This CDR3 region has 18 residues. Trimming removed 3 bases at V and 1 base at J, with 21 bases between. For the CDR3, the DNA is TGTGCCAGCTCACCTAAAAAGGGGTCGACACAGCCGAACACTGAAGCTTTCTTT. It specifies CASSPKKGSTQPNTEAFF.

The rearrangement uses TRBV7-8 and TRBJ2-5; TRBD2 might be the D (5 bases). The CDR3 totals 15 residues. V shed 5 bases and J shed 5 bases, with 18 bases lying between them. Germline V gene lookup returns CDR1 SGHVS and CDR2 FQNEAQ. In nucleotides, the CDR3 is TGTGCCAGCAGCCCAAGGGCCGCCCGGAGGGAGACCCAGTACTTC. Translating it yields CASSPRAARRETQYF.

This chain uses TRBV9 with TRBJ2-6; D unclear. The CDR3 has 15 amino acids. Deletions cut 0 bases from V and 2 bases from J, with 6 bases between. Germline loops: CDR1 SGDLS, CDR2 YYNGEE. This CDR3 is CASSVEGAGANVLTF. The DNA of the CDR3 is TGTGCCAGCAGCGTAGAGGGTGCTGGGGCCAACGTCCTGACTTTC.

The chain joins TRBV14 to TRBJ2-5, with 8 nucleotides matching TRBD2. The germline gives CDR1 SGHDN, CDR2 FVKESK. J lost 0 bases, V lost 2 bases, and 2 bases had no gene match. The CDR3 is made up of 15 amino acids. CDR3 protein: CASSQISGNQETQYF. The DNA of the CDR3 is TGTGCCAGCAGCCAAATTAGCGGGAACCAAGAGACCCAGTACTTC.

With respect to this clone: A read error may produce the germline difference seen at one junction end. This sequence joins TRBV30 and TRBJ2-3; 8 nucleotides agree with TRBD2. From germline, CDR1 is GTSNPN and CDR2 SVGIG (reference sequence). This CDR3 is built from 13 residues. DNA of the CDR3: TGCGGGCTGCAGCGGGAGTACACAGATACGCAGTATTTT. Its protein is CGLQREYTDTQYF.